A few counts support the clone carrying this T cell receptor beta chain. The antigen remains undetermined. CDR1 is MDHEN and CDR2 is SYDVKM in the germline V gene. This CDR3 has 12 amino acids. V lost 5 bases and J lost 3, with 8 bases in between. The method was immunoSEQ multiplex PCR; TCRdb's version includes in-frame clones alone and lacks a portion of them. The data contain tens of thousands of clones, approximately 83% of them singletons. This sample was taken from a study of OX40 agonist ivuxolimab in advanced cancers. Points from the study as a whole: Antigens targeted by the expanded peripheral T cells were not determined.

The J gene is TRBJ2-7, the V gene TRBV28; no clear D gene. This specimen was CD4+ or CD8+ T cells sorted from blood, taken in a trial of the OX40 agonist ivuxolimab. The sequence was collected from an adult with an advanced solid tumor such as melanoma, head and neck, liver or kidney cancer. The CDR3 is CASSPSGYEQYF. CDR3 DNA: TGTGCCAGCAGTCCTTCGGGCTACGAGCAGTACTTC.